The clone carrying this TCR beta chain was detected ten times or more. The read halts 3 residues ahead of the CDR3 end, with the missing end drawn from the germline J gene. The sample originates from a study of T cell clonality in common variable immunodeficiency. The CDR3 contains 14 residues. CDR1 is DFQATT, CDR2 SNEGSKA, per germline (reference sequence). V was clipped by 0 bases and J by 0 bases, with 8 bases between them. Method: immunoSEQ multiplex PCR; TCRdb's copy keeps in-frame clones and lacks some. This repertoire holds about 35,000 clones, and none appear only once. The sample taken for sequencing was peripheral blood mononuclear cells. This TCR came from a person aged 18 to 75 in good health. V is TRBV20-1 and J is TRBJ1-2, with D maybe TRBD1 (5 bases). Incomplete CDR3 DNA: TGCAGTGCTAGAGAAGCAGGGACTAACTATGGC. Translated, it gives CSAREAGTNYG. In full, the CDR3 reads CSAREAGTNYGYTF.